These 5 T cell receptor beta chains share one sample of origin, sequenced in a study of metastatic and nonmetastatic thyroid tumors. Thyroid surgery was preceded by no treatment in any patient. TCRdb re-processed the PCR reads through MiXCR. This table has 25,000 to 30,000 clones, around 3.5% appearing once. The sample consisted of blood. The receptors derive from a male donor with papillary thyroid cancer or a benign thyroid nodule (not recorded which). Some clones in this sample may be carry-over from other donors' samples.

This clone was seen at least ten times. The gene calls are TRBV20-1 and TRBJ2-3; D is unclear. Per germline, CDR1 DFQATT and CDR2 SNEGSKA (reference sequence). V lost 1 base to trimming and J lost 3 bases, with 5 bases between them. The CDR3 loop spans 12 amino acids. CDR3 amino acids: CSARVRTDTQYF. The CDR3 nucleotides are TGCAGTGCTAGAGTTAGGACAGATACGCAGTATTTT.

This clone has at least ten counts. The genes are TRBV6-1 and TRBJ2-7, with D possibly matching TRBD1 (5 bases). The CDR3 has 14 residues. Germline assignment: CDR1 MNHNS and CDR2 SASEGT. The ends were cut back, 2 bases at V and 7 bases at J, with 15 bases in the middle. DNA for the CDR3: TGTGCCAGCAGTGAACCCGCCACAGGTGGGGAGCAGTACTTC. Translation: CASSEPATGGEQYF.

This clone has just a few counts. The rearrangement uses TRBV20-1 and TRBJ2-2; 12 positions match TRBD2. There are 16 residues in the CDR3. Per germline, CDR1 DFQATT and CDR2 SNEGSKA (reference sequence). V was clipped by 0 bases and J by 7 bases; unmatched bases: 6. DNA of the CDR3: TGCAGTGCTAGAGATGGGGGGACTAGCGGGTACGGGGAGCTGTTTTTT. This codes for CSARDGGTSGYGELFF.

This clone was picked up a small number of times. The genes are TRBV6-2 or TRBV6-3 and TRBJ2-7; 12 nucleotides line up with TRBD2. CDR3 length: 17 residues. Unmatched junction bases numbered 13, after V lost 8 bases and J lost 2 bases. Germline V gives CDR1 MNHEY, CDR2 SVGEGT. CDR3 nucleotides: TGTGCCAGCTCAGTGGTAGCGGGACTAGCGGGTCCCTACGAGCAGTACTTC. Translating gives CASSVVAGLAGPYEQYF.

A note on this clone: Given a much more abundant clone one base away, this may be a read error. This chain uses TRBV3-1 with TRBJ1-2; no clear D gene. The CDR3 is made up of 14 amino acids. The V gene lost 1 base and the J gene lost 8 bases, with 14 bases spanning the gap. Germline-derived CDR1 and CDR2 are LGHDT and YNNKEL (reference sequence). The CDR3 loop reads CASSQVGGPRGYTF. The DNA for the CDR3 is TGTGCCAGCAGCCAAGTGGGCGGACCTCGCGGCTACACCTTC.